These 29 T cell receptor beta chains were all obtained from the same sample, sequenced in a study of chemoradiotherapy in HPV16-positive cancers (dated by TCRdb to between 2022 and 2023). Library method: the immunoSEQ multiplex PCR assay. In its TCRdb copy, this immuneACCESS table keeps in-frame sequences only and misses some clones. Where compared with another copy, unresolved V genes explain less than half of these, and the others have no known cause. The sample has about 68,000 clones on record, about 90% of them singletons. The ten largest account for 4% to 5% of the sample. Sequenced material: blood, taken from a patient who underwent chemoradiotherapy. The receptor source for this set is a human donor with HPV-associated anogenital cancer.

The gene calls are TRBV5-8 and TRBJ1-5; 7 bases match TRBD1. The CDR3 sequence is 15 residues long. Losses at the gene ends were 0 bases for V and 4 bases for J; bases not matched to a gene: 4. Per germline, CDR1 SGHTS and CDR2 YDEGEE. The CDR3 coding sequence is TGTGCCAGCAGCTTGGGGACAGGCCGAAATCAGCCCCAGCATTTT. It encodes CASSLGTGRNQPQHF.

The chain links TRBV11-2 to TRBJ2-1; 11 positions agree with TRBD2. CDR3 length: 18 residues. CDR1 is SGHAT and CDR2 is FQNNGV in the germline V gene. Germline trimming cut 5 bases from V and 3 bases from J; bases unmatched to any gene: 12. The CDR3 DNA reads TGTGCCAGCAGCCCGGGAGTAGCGGGAGGGAGGTTCTACAATGAGCAGTTCTTC. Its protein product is CASSPGVAGGRFYNEQFF.

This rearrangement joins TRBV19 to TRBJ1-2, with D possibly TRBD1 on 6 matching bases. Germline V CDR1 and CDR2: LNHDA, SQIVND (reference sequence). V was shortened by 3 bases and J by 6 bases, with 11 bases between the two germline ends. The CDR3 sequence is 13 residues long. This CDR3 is CASSIGQGNGYTF. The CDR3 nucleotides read TGTGCCAGTAGTATTGGGCAGGGGAATGGCTACACCTTC.

CDR3 bases: TGTGCCAGCAGCTTAGTTAGCGGGAGGGCTAGAGAGCAGTTCTTC. This encodes CASSLVSGRAREQFF. The J gene is TRBJ2-1, the V gene TRBV7-9; 11 nucleotides line up with TRBD2. This CDR3 region has 15 residues. Germline lookup yields CDR1 SEHNR and CDR2 FQNEAQ (reference sequence). V lost 1 base, J lost 10 bases, and 6 bases stayed unmatched.

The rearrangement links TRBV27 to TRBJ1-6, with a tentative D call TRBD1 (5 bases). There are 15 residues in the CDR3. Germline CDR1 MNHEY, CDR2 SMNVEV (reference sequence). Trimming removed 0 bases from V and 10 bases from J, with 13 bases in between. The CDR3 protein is CASSLSPWGKSPLHF. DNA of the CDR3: TGTGCCAGCAGTTTATCCCCTTGGGGGAAGTCACCCCTCCACTTT.

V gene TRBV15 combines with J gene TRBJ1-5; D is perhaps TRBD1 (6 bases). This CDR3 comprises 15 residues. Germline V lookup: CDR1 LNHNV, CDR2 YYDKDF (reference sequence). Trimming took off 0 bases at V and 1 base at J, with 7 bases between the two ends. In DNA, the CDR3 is TGTGCCACCAGCAGAGATGGGGGCAGCAATCAGCCCCAGCATTTT. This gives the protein CATSRDGGSNQPQHF.

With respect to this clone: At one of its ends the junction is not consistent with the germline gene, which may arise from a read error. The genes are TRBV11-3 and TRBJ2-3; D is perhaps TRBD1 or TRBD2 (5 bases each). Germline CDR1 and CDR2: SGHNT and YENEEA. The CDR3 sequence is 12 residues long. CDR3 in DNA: TGTGCCAGCAGCCTAGACGGGGCAGTGCAGTATTTT. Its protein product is CASSLDGAVQYF.

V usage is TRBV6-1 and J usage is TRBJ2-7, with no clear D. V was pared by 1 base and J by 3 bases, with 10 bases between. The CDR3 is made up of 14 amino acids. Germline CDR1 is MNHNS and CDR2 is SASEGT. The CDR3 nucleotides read TGTGCCAGCAGTGAAGGGGCAGCAGTCTACGAGCAGTACTTC. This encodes CASSEGAAVYEQYF.

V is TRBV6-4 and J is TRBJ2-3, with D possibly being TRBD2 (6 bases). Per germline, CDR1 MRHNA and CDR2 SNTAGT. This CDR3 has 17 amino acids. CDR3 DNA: TGTGCTACTCTCTGGGCCCCCCCCGGGAGCTGTACAGATACGCAGTATTTT. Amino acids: CATLWAPPGSCTDTQYF.

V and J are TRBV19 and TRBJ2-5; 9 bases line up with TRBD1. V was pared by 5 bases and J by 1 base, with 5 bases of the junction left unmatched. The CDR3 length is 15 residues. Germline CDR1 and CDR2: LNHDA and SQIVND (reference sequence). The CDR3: CASSLGQGGQETQYF. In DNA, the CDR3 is TGTGCCAGTAGTTTGGGACAGGGCGGCCAAGAGACCCAGTACTTC.

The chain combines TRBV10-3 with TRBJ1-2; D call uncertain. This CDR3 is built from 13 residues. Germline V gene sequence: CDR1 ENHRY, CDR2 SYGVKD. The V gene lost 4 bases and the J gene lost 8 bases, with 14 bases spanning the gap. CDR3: CAISGAVSEGYTF. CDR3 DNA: TGTGCCATCAGTGGGGCCGTCAGTGAGGGCTACACCTTC.

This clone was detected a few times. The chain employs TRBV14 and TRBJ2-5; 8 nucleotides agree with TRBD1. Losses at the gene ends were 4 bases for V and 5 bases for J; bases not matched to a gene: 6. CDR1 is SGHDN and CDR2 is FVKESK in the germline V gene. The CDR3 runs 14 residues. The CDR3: CASSLRTGRETQYF. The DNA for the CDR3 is TGTGCCAGCAGCCTCCGGACAGGGAGGGAGACCCAGTACTTC. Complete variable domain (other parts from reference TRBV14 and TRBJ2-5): EAGVTQFPSHSVIEKGQTVTLRCDPISGHDNLYWYRRVMGKEIKFLLHFVKESKQDESGMPNNRFLAERTGGTYSTLKVQPAELEDSGVYFCASSLRTGRETQYFGPGTRLLVL.

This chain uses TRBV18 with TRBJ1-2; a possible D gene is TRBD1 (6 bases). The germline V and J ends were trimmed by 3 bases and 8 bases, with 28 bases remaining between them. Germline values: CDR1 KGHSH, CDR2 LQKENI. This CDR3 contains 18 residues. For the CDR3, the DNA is TGTGCCAGCTCACCCGCTTCCCGGGGAACACAGGGATCGGGCGGCTACACCTTC. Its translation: CASSPASRGTQGSGGYTF.

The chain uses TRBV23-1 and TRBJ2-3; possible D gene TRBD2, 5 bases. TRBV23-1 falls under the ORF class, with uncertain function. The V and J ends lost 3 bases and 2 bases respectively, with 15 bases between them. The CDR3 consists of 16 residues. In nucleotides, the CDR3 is TGCGCCAGCAGTCACCCCGACTACCCGCACACAGATACGCAGTATTTT. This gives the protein CASSHPDYPHTDTQYF.

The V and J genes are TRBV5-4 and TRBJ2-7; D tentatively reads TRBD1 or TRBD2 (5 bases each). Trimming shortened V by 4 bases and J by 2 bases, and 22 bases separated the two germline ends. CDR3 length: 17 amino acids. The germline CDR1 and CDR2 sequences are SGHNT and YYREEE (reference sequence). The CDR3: CASSPGPTGTVTYEQYF. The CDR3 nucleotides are TGTGCCAGCAGCCCGGGCCCGACCGGGACGGTAACCTACGAGCAGTACTTC.

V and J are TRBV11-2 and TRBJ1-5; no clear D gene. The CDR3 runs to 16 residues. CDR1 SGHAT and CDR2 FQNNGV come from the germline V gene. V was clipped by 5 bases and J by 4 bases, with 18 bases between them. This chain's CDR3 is CASSPGFRGSNQPQHF. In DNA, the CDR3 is TGTGCCAGCAGCCCGGGGTTTCGGGGTTCGAATCAGCCCCAGCATTTT.

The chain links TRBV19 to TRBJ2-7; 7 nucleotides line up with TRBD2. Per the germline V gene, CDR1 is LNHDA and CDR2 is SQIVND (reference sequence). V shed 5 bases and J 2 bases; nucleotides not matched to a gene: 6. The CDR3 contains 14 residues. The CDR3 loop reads CASSPGLVPYEQYF. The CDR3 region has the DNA TGTGCCAGTAGTCCCGGACTAGTTCCCTACGAGCAGTACTTC. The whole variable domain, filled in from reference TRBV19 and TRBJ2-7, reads DGGITQSPKYLFRKEGQNVTLSCEQNLNHDAMYWYRQDPGQGLRLIYYSQIVNDFQKGDIAEGYSVSREKKESFPLTVTSAQKNPTAFYLCASSPGLVPYEQYFGPGTRLTVT.

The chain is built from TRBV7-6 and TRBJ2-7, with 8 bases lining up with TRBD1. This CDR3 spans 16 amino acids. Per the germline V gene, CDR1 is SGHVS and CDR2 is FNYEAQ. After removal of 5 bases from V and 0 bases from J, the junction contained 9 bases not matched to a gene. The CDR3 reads CASSPNPTGGSYEQYF. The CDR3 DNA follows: TGTGCCAGCAGCCCCAACCCAACAGGGGGCTCCTACGAGCAGTACTTC. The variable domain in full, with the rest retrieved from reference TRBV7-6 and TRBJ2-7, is GAGVSQSPRYKVTKRGQDVALRCDPISGHVSLYWYRQALGQGPEFLTYFNYEAQQDKSGLPNDRFSAERPEGSISTLTIQRTEQRDSAMYRCASSPNPTGGSYEQYFGPGTRLTVT.

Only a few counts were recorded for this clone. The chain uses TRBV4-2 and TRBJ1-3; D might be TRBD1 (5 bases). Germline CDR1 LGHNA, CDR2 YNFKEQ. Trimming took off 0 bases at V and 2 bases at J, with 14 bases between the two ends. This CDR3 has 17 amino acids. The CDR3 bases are TGTGCCAGCAGCCAAGACTACAGGATAGGGACTGGAAACACCATATATTTT. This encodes CASSQDYRIGTGNTIYF.

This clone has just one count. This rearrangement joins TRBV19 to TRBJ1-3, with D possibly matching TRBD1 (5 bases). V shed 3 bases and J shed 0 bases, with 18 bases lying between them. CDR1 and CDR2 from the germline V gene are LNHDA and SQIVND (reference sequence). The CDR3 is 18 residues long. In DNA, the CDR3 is TGTGCCAGTAGTATTCTAAGGGGTTCCACCGGCTCTGGAAACACCATATATTTT. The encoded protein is CASSILRGSTGSGNTIYF.

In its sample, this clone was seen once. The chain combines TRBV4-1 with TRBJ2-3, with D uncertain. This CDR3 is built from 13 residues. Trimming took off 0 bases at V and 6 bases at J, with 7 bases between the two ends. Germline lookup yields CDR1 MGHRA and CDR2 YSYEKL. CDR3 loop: CASSQEVADTQYF. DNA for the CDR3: TGCGCCAGCAGCCAAGAGGTGGCGGATACGCAGTATTTT.

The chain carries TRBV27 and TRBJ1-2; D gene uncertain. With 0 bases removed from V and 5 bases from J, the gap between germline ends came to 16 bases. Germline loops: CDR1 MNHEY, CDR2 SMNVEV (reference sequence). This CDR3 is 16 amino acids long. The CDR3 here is CASSLSVGVGFYGYTF. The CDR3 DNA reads TGTGCCAGCAGTTTATCGGTTGGGGTGGGCTTTTATGGCTACACCTTC.

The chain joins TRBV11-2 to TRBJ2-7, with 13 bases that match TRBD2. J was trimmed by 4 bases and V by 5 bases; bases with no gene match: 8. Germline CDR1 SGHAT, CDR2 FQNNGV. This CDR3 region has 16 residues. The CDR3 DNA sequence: TGTGCCAGCAGCCACGGGACTAGCGGGGCTACATACGAGCAGTACTTC. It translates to CASSHGTSGATYEQYF.

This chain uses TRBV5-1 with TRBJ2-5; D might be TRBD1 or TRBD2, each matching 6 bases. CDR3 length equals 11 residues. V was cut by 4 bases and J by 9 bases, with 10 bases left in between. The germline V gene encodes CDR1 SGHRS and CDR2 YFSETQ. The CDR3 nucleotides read TGCGCCAGCAGCCTGGAGGGGGCCCAGTACTTC. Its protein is CASSLEGAQYF.

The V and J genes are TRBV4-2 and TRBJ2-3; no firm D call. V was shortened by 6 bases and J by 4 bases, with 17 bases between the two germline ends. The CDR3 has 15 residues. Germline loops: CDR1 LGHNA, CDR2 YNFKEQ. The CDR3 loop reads CASSRTATLPDTQYF. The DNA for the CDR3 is TGTGCCAGCAGTCGGACGGCTACGCTGCCAGATACGCAGTATTTT.

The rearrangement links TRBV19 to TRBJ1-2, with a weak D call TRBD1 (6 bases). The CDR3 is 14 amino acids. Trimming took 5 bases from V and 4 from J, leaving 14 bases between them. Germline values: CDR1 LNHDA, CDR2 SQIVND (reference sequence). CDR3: CASSLLTGSYGYTF. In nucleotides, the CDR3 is TGTGCCAGTAGTTTACTTACAGGGTCCTATGGCTACACCTTC.

The CDR3 region is CASSGRGAPGANVLTF. CDR3 nucleotide sequence: TGTGCCAGCAGTGGTCGGGGGGCACCTGGGGCCAACGTCCTGACTTTC. V and J are TRBV27 and TRBJ2-6; D is perhaps TRBD2 (7 bases). V lost 5 bases to trimming and J lost 2 bases, with 13 bases between them. Per the germline V gene, CDR1 is MNHEY and CDR2 is SMNVEV (reference sequence). The CDR3 has 16 amino acids.

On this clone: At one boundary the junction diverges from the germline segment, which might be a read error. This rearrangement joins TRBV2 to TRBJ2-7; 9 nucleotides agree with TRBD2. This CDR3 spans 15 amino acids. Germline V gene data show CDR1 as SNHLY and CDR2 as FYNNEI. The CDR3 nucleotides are TGTGCCAGCAGTGGGCTAGCGGGAAGCTCCCACGAGCAGTACTTC. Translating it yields CASSGLAGSSHEQYF.

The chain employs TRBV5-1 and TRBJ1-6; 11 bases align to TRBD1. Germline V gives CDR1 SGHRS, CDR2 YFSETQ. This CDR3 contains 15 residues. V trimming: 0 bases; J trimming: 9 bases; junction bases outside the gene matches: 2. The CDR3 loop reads CASSLAGQGGSPLHF. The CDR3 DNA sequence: TGCGCCAGCAGCTTGGCGGGACAGGGGGGTTCACCCCTCCACTTT.